Presented here are 27 T cell receptor beta chains from one specimen sequenced in a study of Graves' ophthalmopathy and Graves' hyperthyroidism. Amplified TCR beta CDR3 regions were obtained using RNA transcripts as template. Following a first-round RT-PCR that used HTBI primers, a second-round multiplex PCR was carried out. Via MiXCR, TCRdb re-called the multiplex PCR reads, giving one row per CDR3 protein. The sample contains more than 1,000,000 distinct CDR3 sequences, less than 45% of which appear only once. The source material was peripheral blood or thyroid tissue (not recorded which). These receptors originate from an adult man with Graves' hyperthyroidism.

This sequence joins TRBV4-3 and TRBJ1-1; D uncertain. The germline V and J ends were trimmed by 1 base and 1 base, with 7 bases remaining between them. Germline V gene lookup returns CDR1 LGHNA and CDR2 YSLEER. This CDR3 has 14 amino acids. This CDR3 is CASSQVRKNTEAFF. The CDR3 nucleotides read TGCGCCAGCAGCCAAGTGAGGAAGAACACTGAAGCTTTCTTT.

The chain links TRBV29-1 to TRBJ1-4; D perhaps matches TRBD1 (5 bases). CDR1 is SQVTM, CDR2 ANQGSEA, per germline. Deletions cut 1 base from V and 4 bases from J, with 22 bases between. The CDR3 length is 18 residues. The CDR3 region has the DNA TGCAGCGTTGAAGGTTTGACTAGCGGGGACCCCGGTAATGAAAAACTGTTTTTT. Residues: CSVEGLTSGDPGNEKLFF. Based on the CDR3 plus reference TRBV29-1 and TRBJ1-4, the full variable domain is SAVISQKPSRDICQRGTSLTIQCQVDSQVTMMFWYRQQPGQSLTLIATANQGSEATYESGFVIDKFPISRPNLTFSTLTVSNMSPEDSSIYLCSVEGLTSGDPGNEKLFFGSGTQLSVL.

There are a few counts of this clonotype. This sequence joins TRBV7-8 and TRBJ2-7, with 12 bases identical to TRBD1. CDR3 size: 17 residues. The germline V gene encodes CDR1 SGHVS and CDR2 FQNEAQ. V trimming: 5 bases; J trimming: 2 bases; junction bases outside the gene matches: 10. The CDR3 sequence is CASSRRTGQGATYEQYF. The DNA for the CDR3 is TGTGCCAGCAGCCGAAGAACGGGACAGGGGGCTACCTACGAGCAGTACTTC.

This clonotype was observed at least ten times. The chain couples TRBV12-3 or TRBV12-4 to TRBJ1-5; D is unresolved. V lost 4 bases to trimming and J lost 1 base, with 14 bases between them. The CDR3 runs 16 residues. CDR3 loop: CASSSRAPRSNQPQHF. CDR3 nucleotide sequence: TGTGCCAGCAGTTCTCGGGCTCCTCGGAGCAATCAGCCCCAGCATTTT.

Only a few counts were recorded for this clonotype. This chain uses TRBV9 with TRBJ2-7; TRBD2 aligns across 9 bases. CDR1 SGDLS and CDR2 YYNGEE come from the germline V gene. This CDR3 is built from 15 residues. Germline trimming cut 0 bases from V and 2 bases from J; bases unmatched to any gene: 3. CDR3 region: CASSVEAGGPYEQYF. The CDR3 nucleotides read TGTGCCAGCAGCGTAGAGGCGGGAGGGCCCTACGAGCAGTACTTC.

This clonotype was recorded a few times. The chain couples TRBV27 to TRBJ1-2, with TRBD1 matching 7 bases. The CDR3 runs 14 residues. CDR1 is MNHEY and CDR2 is SMNVEV in the germline V gene (reference sequence). Losses at the gene ends were 2 bases for V and 2 bases for J; bases not matched to a gene: 2. CDR3 in amino acids: CASSLPTGNYGYTF. The DNA of the CDR3 is TGTGCCAGCAGTTTACCGACAGGGAACTATGGCTACACCTTC.

The rearrangement links TRBV7-9 to TRBJ2-1; D is undetermined. With 5 bases removed from V and 7 bases from J, the gap between germline ends came to 12 bases. The CDR3 length is 13 residues. The germline V gene has CDR1 SEHNR and CDR2 FQNEAQ (reference sequence). This CDR3 is CASSPGGGNEQFF. The CDR3 nucleotides read TGTGCCAGCAGCCCGGGTGGCGGAAATGAGCAGTTCTTC.

The CDR3 here is CASSPPRTESYEQYF. For the CDR3, the DNA is TGTGCCAGCAGCCCTCCAAGGACGGAATCCTACGAGCAGTACTTC. The chain links TRBV14 to TRBJ2-7; no firm D call. The germline V gene has CDR1 SGHDN and CDR2 FVKESK. V was trimmed by 4 bases and J by 1 base, leaving 14 bases between them. CDR3 size: 15 residues.

This clonotype was recorded at least ten times. The chain carries TRBV20-1 and TRBJ1-6, with a weak D call TRBD1 (5 bases). The length of the CDR3 is 17 residues. With 0 bases removed from V and 0 bases from J, the gap between germline ends came to 12 bases. Per germline, CDR1 DFQATT and CDR2 SNEGSKA (reference sequence). The CDR3 region is CSARDVNGGSYNSPLHF. The CDR3 region has the DNA TGCAGTGCTAGAGATGTTAATGGGGGCTCCTATAATTCACCCCTCCACTTT.

As regards this clonotype: Compared with germline, one end of the junction differs, possibly owing to a read error. The rearrangement joins TRBV10-3 to TRBJ1-1; no clear D gene. The germline CDR1 and CDR2 sequences are ENHRY and SYGVKD. The CDR3 is 13 amino acids. The CDR3 DNA reads TGTGCCAGCAGTTACTCTGACAAGCCCGAAGCTTTCTTT. Translating gives CASSYSDKPEAFF.

This clonotype came up many times. CDR3 sequence reads: CASIFDYNQPQHF. For the CDR3, the DNA is TGTGCCAGCATATTCGATTACAATCAGCCCCAGCATTTT. V is TRBV2 and J is TRBJ1-5; unclear D gene. Deletions cut 7 bases from V and 3 bases from J, with 10 bases between. Germline V CDR1 and CDR2: SNHLY, FYNNEI. The CDR3 length is 13 residues.

This clonotype was seen at least ten times. The rearrangement links TRBV2 to TRBJ2-2, with unresolved D. Trimming shortened V by 1 base and J by 6 bases, and 9 bases separated the two germline ends. The CDR3 spans 14 residues. Germline-derived CDR1 and CDR2 are SNHLY and FYNNEI. As DNA, the CDR3 is TGTGCCAGCAGTGAAGTGCCAGGCCCCGGGGAGCTGTTTTTT. Its translation: CASSEVPGPGELFF.

The chain is built from TRBV9 and TRBJ1-1; 7 positions agree with TRBD1. The CDR3 runs to 14 residues. The germline gives CDR1 SGDLS, CDR2 YYNGEE. The trim removed 3 bases at V and 6 bases at J, leaving 8 bases unmatched. The CDR3 spells CASSARDRSPEAFF. CDR3 nucleotides: TGTGCCAGCAGCGCACGGGACAGAAGCCCTGAAGCTTTCTTT. Filled out from reference TRBV9 and TRBJ1-1, the complete variable domain reads DSGVTQTPKHLITATGQRVTLRCSPRSGDLSVYWYQQSLDQGLQFLIQYYNGEERAKGNILERFSAQQFPDLHSELNLSSLELGDSALYFCASSARDRSPEAFFGQGTRLTVV.

The chain employs TRBV5-5 and TRBJ2-7, with 8 nucleotides matching TRBD1. CDR1 SGHKS and CDR2 YYEKEE come from the germline V gene (reference sequence). V lost 5 bases and J lost 4; bases outside the gene matches: 5. CDR3 length: 13 amino acids. CDR3 in DNA: TGTGCCAGCAGGCGGACAGGGAGGTACGAGCAGTACTTC. Amino acids: CASRRTGRYEQYF.

The chain links TRBV7-2 to TRBJ1-2; possibly TRBD1 for D (5 bases). The V gene's germline CDR1 is SGHTA and CDR2 FQGNSA. V was clipped by 6 bases and J by 6 bases, with 17 bases between them. This CDR3 contains 14 residues. The CDR3 protein is CASSPNRGVDGYTF. CDR3 sequence (DNA): TGTGCCAGCAGTCCGAATCGGGGGGTTGATGGCTACACCTTC.

This clonotype was found a few times. The chain couples TRBV10-3 to TRBJ2-5, with 11 positions matching TRBD1. Unmatched junction bases numbered 3, after V lost 4 bases and J lost 8 bases. This CDR3 contains 13 residues. CDR1 and CDR2 from the germline V gene are ENHRY and SYGVKD. CDR3 amino acids: CAISGGQGVTQYF. CDR3 DNA: TGTGCCATCAGTGGGGGACAGGGGGTCACCCAGTACTTC.

This clonotype was seen repeatedly, ten times or more. This chain connects TRBV7-2 to TRBJ1-1; D unclear. The CDR3 is made up of 14 amino acids. Germline lookup yields CDR1 SGHTA and CDR2 FQGNSA. The V end lost 1 base, the J end lost 6 bases, and 12 bases lay between the germline ends. CDR3 sequence (DNA): TGTGCCAGCAGCTTAGATATGGTGGCGGCTGAAGCTTTCTTT. Translated, it gives CASSLDMVAAEAFF. Based on the CDR3 plus reference TRBV7-2 and TRBJ1-1, the full variable domain is GAGVSQSPSNKVTEKGKDVELRCDPISGHTALYWYRQSLGQGLEFLIYFQGNSAPDKSGLPSDRFSAERTGGSVSTLTIQRTQQEDSAVYLCASSLDMVAAEAFFGQGTRLTVV.

This clonotype showed up many times. CDR3 protein: CSVEVEQETQYF. The CDR3 coding sequence is TGCAGCGTTGAAGTTGAGCAAGAGACCCAGTACTTC. V is TRBV29-1 and J is TRBJ2-5; D is uncertain. Trimming cost V 1 base and J 2 bases, with 5 bases left between them. The CDR3 consists of 12 residues. CDR1 and CDR2 from the germline V gene are SQVTM and ANQGSEA.

CDR3 DNA: TGTGCCAGCTCACCACTCGAAGGGTTCAATCAGCCCCAGCATTTT. Amino acids: CASSPLEGFNQPQHF. The V gene is TRBV18, the J gene TRBJ1-5; no clear D. The ends were cut back, 1 base at V and 3 bases at J, with 10 bases in the middle. The germline CDR1 and CDR2 sequences are KGHSH and LQKENI. The CDR3 consists of 15 residues.

This clonotype was picked up many times. The chain uses TRBV7-9 and TRBJ2-5; TRBD1 is a possible D gene (6 bases). Germline V gives CDR1 SEHNR, CDR2 FQNEAQ (reference sequence). V dropped 5 bases and J dropped 1 base, with 11 bases sitting between them. CDR3 length equals 14 residues. In DNA, the CDR3 is TGTGCCAGCAGCGTAGACAGGTCCCAAGAGACCCAGTACTTC. Translated: CASSVDRSQETQYF.

The sample holds a few counts of this clonotype. The rearrangement joins TRBV29-1 to TRBJ1-3; D gene uncertain. Germline V CDR1 and CDR2: SQVTM, ANQGSEA. The CDR3 runs to 15 residues. V lost 8 bases and J lost 2, with 19 bases in between. CDR3 sequence (DNA): TGCAGCTCGAGCCTGGATTACCGACCTGGAAACACCATATATTTT. This gives the protein CSSSLDYRPGNTIYF.

This clonotype occurred once. This may come from a read error, since a much larger clone is one base off. This chain connects TRBV19 to TRBJ1-1; no reliable D call. Germline V gene lookup returns CDR1 LNHDA and CDR2 SQIVND (reference sequence). This CDR3 is built from 15 residues. Between the trimmed V and J ends, which lost 2 bases and 0 bases, there was a span of 10 bases. CDR3 loop: CASSIRMEMNTEAFF. CDR3 DNA sequence: TGTGCCAGTAGTATACGGATGGAGATGAACACTGAAGCTTTCTTT.

This clonotype was detected only once. The junction departs from germline at one end; a sequencing error may be responsible. This chain uses TRBV7-9 with TRBJ2-2; D may be TRBD1 (5 bases). The V gene's germline CDR1 is SEHNR and CDR2 FQNEAQ (reference sequence). The CDR3 extends over 15 amino acids. CDR3 DNA: TGTGCCAGCGGCTTAGTCAGGGAAGGCACCGGGGAGCTGTTTTTT. Its protein product is CASGLVREGTGELFF.

This clonotype appeared a single time. The chain couples TRBV14 to TRBJ1-3; D perhaps matches TRBD1 (5 bases). Trimming took 4 bases from V and 0 from J, leaving 16 bases between them. Germline assignment: CDR1 SGHDN and CDR2 FVKESK. The CDR3 has 17 amino acids. CDR3 sequence: CASSPSEGIFSGNTIYF. In DNA, the CDR3 is TGTGCCAGCAGCCCCTCTGAGGGGATTTTCTCTGGAAACACCATATATTTT. The variable domain in full, with the rest retrieved from reference TRBV14 and TRBJ1-3, is EAGVTQFPSHSVIEKGQTVTLRCDPISGHDNLYWYRRVMGKEIKFLLHFVKESKQDESGMPNNRFLAERTGGTYSTLKVQPAELEDSGVYFCASSPSEGIFSGNTIYFGEGSWLTVV.

This clonotype was counted at least ten times. This chain links TRBV14 with TRBJ1-3; no firm D call. Trimming pared 3 bases from V and 3 bases from J, leaving 21 bases between. The CDR3 is 18 amino acids. The germline V gene encodes CDR1 SGHDN and CDR2 FVKESK. CDR3 nucleotides: TGTGCCAGCAGCCAGCGACGTGCAGGCCCGGAAGGTGGAAACACCATATATTTT. Its protein is CASSQRRAGPEGGNTIYF.

This clonotype was counted between two and nine times. This rearrangement joins TRBV6-6 to TRBJ2-7; D perhaps matches TRBD2 (6 bases). V was clipped by 6 bases and J by 0 bases, with 15 bases between them. The germline V gene has CDR1 MNHNY and CDR2 SVGAGI (reference sequence). The CDR3 is 15 amino acids. The CDR3: CASRLGLLNSYEQYF. CDR3 DNA sequence: TGTGCCAGCAGACTCGGACTATTAAACTCCTACGAGCAGTACTTC.

The chain couples TRBV2 to TRBJ2-7; TRBD1 matches at 7 bases. The CDR3 is made up of 16 amino acids. Germline-derived CDR1 and CDR2 are SNHLY and FYNNEI. Trimming cost V 4 bases and J 0 bases; bases outside gene matches: 9. CDR3: CASSVGQSLSSYEQYF. The CDR3 nucleotides read TGTGCCAGCAGTGTGGGACAGAGTCTAAGCTCCTACGAGCAGTACTTC.